A single sample gave rise to the 31 T cell receptor beta chains below, sequenced in a study of blood T cell repertoires in COVID-19 (dated by TCRdb to 2018 to 2021). The library relied on the immunoSEQ multiplex PCR assay. TCRdb carries this immuneACCESS record with in-frame sequences only. Its versions omit some clonotypes, under half of them owing to an unresolved V gene in the studies checked, with the rest unexplained. This sample comprises approximately 160,000 clones, about 90% of them detected only once. In total, the top ten clones hold roughly 7% of the sample. Sequencing was performed on PBMCs or T cells enriched from blood (not recorded which). The receptors here all came from a woman aged 45-60 years who had recovered from COVID-19.

V gene TRBV20-1 combines with J gene TRBJ1-2; D may be TRBD1 (5 bases). CDR3 length equals 13 residues. Per the germline V gene, CDR1 is DFQATT and CDR2 is SNEGSKA (reference sequence). V shed 5 bases and J shed 4 bases, with 14 bases lying between them. This CDR3 is CSAGGGGGYGYTF. The CDR3 DNA is TGCAGTGCTGGTGGCGGGGGTGGCTATGGCTACACCTTC.

The chain recombines TRBV9 with TRBJ1-1; D uncertain. CDR3 length equals 14 residues. Trimming took off 0 bases at V and 0 bases at J, with 6 bases between the two ends. Germline-derived CDR1 and CDR2 are SGDLS and YYNGEE. CDR3 coding DNA: TGTGCCAGCAGCGTAGGAGCCATGAACACTGAAGCTTTCTTT. This sequence encodes CASSVGAMNTEAFF.

This rearrangement joins TRBV2 to TRBJ1-1; D gene ambiguous. The CDR3 sequence is 13 residues long. V was shortened by 7 bases and J by 2 bases, with 11 bases between the two germline ends. Germline assignment: CDR1 SNHLY and CDR2 FYNNEI. Written as DNA, the CDR3 is TGTGCCAGCAAAATAGCTCCAAACACTGAAGCTTTCTTT. Translated, it gives CASKIAPNTEAFF.

This chain connects TRBV7-5 to TRBJ2-7; no check of the table's D call, TRBD2, against the DNA was made. TRBV7-5 is noted as a pseudogene. The CDR3 totals 16 residues. The CDR3 DNA sequence: TGTGCCAGAAGCTTAGTAAAAGCGGGAGGGTGCCACGAGCAGTACTTC. The encoded protein is CARSLVKAGGCHEQYF.

CDR3 DNA sequence: TGTGCCAGCAGCTTGGCCAGGGGCCAGAACACTGAAGCTTTCTTT. This translates into CASSLARGQNTEAFF. V is TRBV5-4 and J is TRBJ1-1; maybe TRBD1 (6 bases). The V end lost 0 bases, the J end lost 1 base, and 10 bases lay between the germline ends. The CDR3 covers 15 residues. CDR1 is SGHNT and CDR2 is YYREEE in the germline V gene (reference sequence).

The chain joins TRBV6-1 to TRBJ1-4; D is undetermined. V gave up 1 base and J gave up 9 bases, with 12 bases separating them. The CDR3 has 14 amino acids. Per the germline V gene, CDR1 is MNHNS and CDR2 is SASEGT. CDR3: CASSEDSLRKKLFF. The CDR3 coding sequence is TGTGCCAGCAGTGAAGACAGCCTCCGCAAAAAACTGTTTTTT.

CDR3 DNA: TGTGCCAGCAGAGCCCCGTTCGGGGGGGGAAGATACGAGCAGTACTTC. Translated: CASRAPFGGGRYEQYF. This sequence joins TRBV28 and TRBJ2-7; 8 nucleotides agree with TRBD2. This CDR3 is 16 amino acids long. The V gene end was trimmed by 6 bases and the J gene end by 4 bases; junction bases not matched to a gene: 14. Germline-derived CDR1 and CDR2 are MDHEN and SYDVKM.

The V call is TRBV24-1, the J call TRBJ2-1, with 7 bases identical to TRBD1. J lost 3 bases, V lost 6 bases, and 7 bases had no gene match. Germline CDR1 reads KGHDR; CDR2 reads SFDVKD. The CDR3 sequence is 15 residues long. The CDR3 bases are TGTGCCACCAGTACAGGGGCCGGGGTCTACAATGAGCAGTTCTTC. The encoded protein is CATSTGAGVYNEQFF.

CDR3 in amino acids: CASSRLGANLHGYTF. CDR3 nucleotide sequence: TGTGCCAGCAGCCGGTTGGGGGCTAACTTGCATGGCTACACCTTC. This sequence joins TRBV28 and TRBJ1-2; TRBD1 is a possible D gene (6 bases). V was pared by 6 bases and J by 6 bases, with 20 bases between. Germline V lookup: CDR1 MDHEN, CDR2 SYDVKM. The length of the CDR3 is 15 residues.

This chain joins TRBV6-5 and TRBJ2-7; possible D gene TRBD1, 5 bases. This CDR3 is built from 15 residues. The germline CDR1 and CDR2 sequences are MNHEY and SVGAGI. V lost 6 bases and J lost 0, with 15 bases in between. In DNA, the CDR3 is TGTGCCAGCAGCGGACACGGGCCGAGCTCCTACGAGCAGTACTTC. This translates into CASSGHGPSSYEQYF.

This chain links TRBV29-1 with TRBJ1-1, with D possibly matching TRBD1 (6 bases). Trimming removed 7 bases from V and 1 base from J, with 13 bases in between. Germline CDR1 is SQVTM and CDR2 is ANQGSEA. CDR3 length: 13 residues. CDR3 DNA sequence: TGCAGCGGTCTGCAGGGGCCGAACACTGAAGCTTTCTTT. Translating gives CSGLQGPNTEAFF. The complete variable domain, with remaining parts taken from reference TRBV29-1 and TRBJ1-1, reads SAVISQKPSRDICQRGTSLTIQCQVDSQVTMMFWYRQQPGQSLTLIATANQGSEATYESGFVIDKFPISRPNLTFSTLTVSNMSPEDSSIYLCSGLQGPNTEAFFGQGTRLTVV.

This clone was seen only once. This rearrangement joins TRBV28 to TRBJ2-5; TRBD2 matches at 8 bases. This CDR3 is 16 amino acids long. The V segment lost 6 bases and the J segment 4 bases; nucleotides outside the gene matches: 13. Germline V CDR1 and CDR2: MDHEN, SYDVKM. CDR3 region: CASRTGLAGVRETQYF. CDR3 nucleotides: TGTGCCAGCAGGACCGGACTAGCCGGGGTTCGAGAGACCCAGTACTTC.

The chain employs TRBV5-1 and TRBJ1-4, with TRBD1 identical over 7 bases. This CDR3 contains 15 residues. Germline V lookup: CDR1 SGHRS, CDR2 YFSETQ. V was clipped by 2 bases and J by 7 bases; unmatched bases: 8. CDR3 protein: CASSFSDRATEKLFF. The CDR3 DNA is TGCGCCAGCAGCTTCTCAGACAGGGCGACTGAAAAACTGTTTTTT. The entire variable domain, with the rest obtained from reference TRBV5-1 and TRBJ1-4, is as follows: KAGVTQTPRYLIKTRGQQVTLSCSPISGHRSVSWYQQTPGQGLQFLFEYFSETQRNKGNFPGRFSGRQFSNSRSEMNVSTLELGDSALYLCASSFSDRATEKLFFGSGTQLSVL.

The V call is TRBV15, the J call TRBJ2-5; TRBD2 matches 14 bases. Germline V gene data show CDR1 as LNHNV and CDR2 as YYDKDF (reference sequence). J lost 4 bases, V lost 5 bases, and 6 bases had no gene match. The CDR3 is 16 residues long. The CDR3 loop is CATSGPGLAGGETQYF. The CDR3 nucleotides read TGTGCCACCAGCGGACCTGGACTAGCGGGAGGAGAGACCCAGTACTTC.

As concerns this clone: The same CDR3 also results from other DNA sequences found in this sample. This rearrangement joins TRBV5-4 to TRBJ2-1; possibly TRBD2 for D (6 bases). In germline, CDR1 is SGHNT, CDR2 YYREEE (reference sequence). V lost 5 bases, J lost 0 bases, and 12 bases lay in between. The CDR3 runs to 15 residues. CDR3 nucleotides: TGTGCCAGCAGTCTTAGCGGTGGCTCCTACAATGAGCAGTTCTTC. Residues: CASSLSGGSYNEQFF.

This rearrangement joins TRBV20-1 to TRBJ2-7, with TRBD1 matching over 10 bases. Germline assignment: CDR1 DFQATT and CDR2 SNEGSKA (reference sequence). The CDR3 has 11 amino acids. V was clipped by 5 bases and J by 7 bases; unmatched bases: 2. The CDR3 region has the DNA TGCAGTGCTGGGGACAGGGGAGAGCAGTACTTC. Translation gives CSAGDRGEQYF.

This clone was seen a single time. The V and J genes are TRBV24-1 and TRBJ2-5; tentatively, D is TRBD1 (5 bases). This CDR3 is 14 amino acids long. In germline, CDR1 is KGHDR, CDR2 SFDVKD. The V end was cut by 2 bases, the J end by 3 bases, with 9 bases between. CDR3 DNA: TGTGCCACCAGTGATTACAGGCAAGAAGAGACCCAGTACTTC. Protein sequence: CATSDYRQEETQYF.

The V call is TRBV27, the J call TRBJ2-2, with TRBD2 matching over 7 bases. The CDR3 covers 18 residues. After removal of 4 bases from V and 0 bases from J, the junction contained 11 bases not matched to a gene. Germline-derived CDR1 and CDR2 are MNHEY and SMNVEV (reference sequence). CDR3 residues: CASSSPSGGPSNTGELFF. The CDR3 DNA reads TGTGCCAGCAGTTCTCCTAGCGGAGGCCCTTCGAACACCGGGGAGCTGTTTTTT.

This clone has just a few counts. The chain joins TRBV19 to TRBJ2-7; a possible D gene is TRBD2 (5 bases). There are 16 residues in the CDR3. V lost 5 bases to trimming and J lost 0 bases, with 17 bases between them. Germline V CDR1 and CDR2: LNHDA, SQIVND (reference sequence). CDR3 nucleotide sequence: TGTGCCAGTAGTGACCCCAGAATAGCGAGCTCCTACGAGCAGTACTTC. The encoded protein is CASSDPRIASSYEQYF.

This clone was detected only a few times. This chain links TRBV10-1 with TRBJ2-1; 9 bases align to TRBD1. The CDR3 has 15 amino acids. Germline V gives CDR1 WNHNN, CDR2 SYGVQD (reference sequence). The V and J ends lost 0 bases and 5 bases, in that order; junction bases with no gene match: 2. CDR3 sequence reads: CASSESGQGNNEQFF. DNA for the CDR3: TGCGCCAGCAGTGAGTCGGGACAGGGCAACAATGAGCAGTTCTTC.

This clone has just one count. The CDR3 sequence: CASSLGTGGIQYF. The DNA of the CDR3 is TGTGCCAGCAGCTTAGGGACAGGAGGCATTCAGTACTTC. The rearrangement uses TRBV7-2 and TRBJ2-4; 7 bases agree with TRBD1. CDR3 length: 13 residues. From germline, CDR1 is SGHTA and CDR2 FQGNSA. With 1 base clipped from V and 9 bases from J, the junction kept 3 bases outside the gene matches. The full variable domain, completed using reference TRBV7-2 and TRBJ2-4, is GAGVSQSPSNKVTEKGKDVELRCDPISGHTALYWYRQSLGQGLEFLIYFQGNSAPDKSGLPSDRFSAERTGGSVSTLTIQRTQQEDSAVYLCASSLGTGGIQYFGAGTRLSVL.

V usage is TRBV5-1 and J usage is TRBJ2-1; 8 nucleotides agree with TRBD2. The CDR3 is 13 residues long. Germline CDR1 SGHRS, CDR2 YFSETQ. The V and J ends lost 0 bases and 9 bases, in that order; junction bases with no gene match: 2. The CDR3 reads CASSLGLAGEQFF. The CDR3 DNA sequence: TGCGCCAGCAGCTTGGGGCTAGCGGGTGAGCAGTTCTTC. Drawing the rest from reference TRBV5-1 and TRBJ2-1, the complete variable domain is KAGVTQTPRYLIKTRGQQVTLSCSPISGHRSVSWYQQTPGQGLQFLFEYFSETQRNKGNFPGRFSGRQFSNSRSEMNVSTLELGDSALYLCASSLGLAGEQFFGPGTRLTVL.

The chain couples TRBV7-8 to TRBJ2-1; a possible D gene is TRBD2 (5 bases). Germline V lookup: CDR1 SGHVS, CDR2 FQNEAQ. The CDR3 covers 13 residues. V was clipped by 6 bases and J by 3 bases, with 9 bases between them. CDR3 DNA sequence: TGTGCCAGCAGTTTCGGACTCTACAATGAGCAGTTCTTC. This encodes CASSFGLYNEQFF.

The rearrangement links TRBV6-2 or TRBV6-3 to TRBJ2-3; 11 nucleotides match TRBD2. V lost 4 bases and J lost 4; bases outside the gene matches: 4. This CDR3 is built from 15 residues. The V gene's germline CDR1 is MNHEY and CDR2 SVGEGT. Here the CDR3 reads CASSSTSGSPDTQYF. The DNA for the CDR3 is TGTGCCAGCAGTTCCACTAGCGGGAGTCCAGATACGCAGTATTTT.

The gene calls are TRBV6-5 and TRBJ2-4; weak D call: TRBD1 (6 bases). The V gene lost 0 bases and the J gene lost 3 bases, with 12 bases spanning the gap. The CDR3 totals 16 residues. Germline CDR1 and CDR2: MNHEY and SVGAGI. CDR3 sequence reads: CASSYSTGMGKNIQYF. The CDR3 DNA is TGTGCCAGCAGTTACTCTACAGGGATGGGCAAAAACATTCAGTACTTC.

V gene TRBV27 combines with J gene TRBJ1-1; TRBD1 agrees at 7 bases. Trimming removed 6 bases from V and 1 base from J; junction bases left unmatched: 8. CDR1 MNHEY and CDR2 SMNVEV come from the germline V gene (reference sequence). The CDR3 sequence is 15 residues long. The CDR3 nucleotides are TGTGCCAGCAGCTGGACCAACAGGGGGAACACTGAAGCTTTCTTT. Amino acid sequence: CASSWTNRGNTEAFF.

This clone was counted between two and nine times. The chain couples TRBV6-5 to TRBJ1-2; D unresolved. Germline CDR1 MNHEY, CDR2 SVGAGI. CDR3 length equals 13 residues. The ends were cut back, 7 bases at V and 6 bases at J, with 15 bases in the middle. The CDR3 coding sequence is TGTGCCAGCAAAGTGCAGGAAGAAAATGGCTACACCTTC. The encoded protein is CASKVQEENGYTF.

The chain carries TRBV7-8 and TRBJ2-2; D unclear. The CDR3 sequence is 15 residues long. Germline V CDR1 and CDR2: SGHVS, FQNEAQ. V gave up 5 bases and J gave up 5 bases, with 15 bases separating them. The CDR3 sequence is CASSPTTLGTGELFF. In nucleotides, the CDR3 is TGTGCCAGCAGCCCGACGACCCTCGGGACCGGGGAGCTGTTTTTT. Drawing the rest from reference TRBV7-8 and TRBJ2-2, the complete variable domain is GAGVSQSPRYKVAKRGQDVALRCDPISGHVSLFWYQQALGQGPEFLTYFQNEAQLDKSGLPSDRFFAERPEGSVSTLKIQRTQQEDSAVYLCASSPTTLGTGELFFGEGSRLTVL.

This chain joins TRBV11-3 and TRBJ1-1; 7 bases are a match to TRBD1. The germline CDR1 and CDR2 sequences are SGHNT and YENEEA. The CDR3 spans 14 residues. The V gene end was trimmed by 2 bases and the J gene end by 1 base; junction bases not matched to a gene: 1. The CDR3 sequence is CASSLQGENTEAFF. Written as DNA, the CDR3 is TGTGCCAGCAGCTTACAGGGGGAGAACACTGAAGCTTTCTTT.

V usage is TRBV7-9 and J usage is TRBJ1-6, with TRBD1 matching over 7 bases. Germline loops: CDR1 SEHNR, CDR2 FQNEAQ (reference sequence). V gave up 3 bases and J gave up 7 bases; unmatched junction bases: 6. CDR3 length equals 15 residues. The CDR3 protein is CASSFGTEGNSPLHF. DNA of the CDR3: TGTGCCAGCAGCTTCGGGACAGAGGGCAATTCACCCCTCCACTTT.

This chain uses TRBV6-5 with TRBJ2-7, with 10 bases identical to TRBD1. Germline V gene sequence: CDR1 MNHEY, CDR2 SVGAGI. Trimming cost V 7 bases and J 1 base; bases outside gene matches: 4. The CDR3 has 14 amino acids. The CDR3 sequence is CASKTGGASYEQYF. In nucleotides, the CDR3 is TGTGCCAGCAAGACAGGGGGCGCATCCTACGAGCAGTACTTC.